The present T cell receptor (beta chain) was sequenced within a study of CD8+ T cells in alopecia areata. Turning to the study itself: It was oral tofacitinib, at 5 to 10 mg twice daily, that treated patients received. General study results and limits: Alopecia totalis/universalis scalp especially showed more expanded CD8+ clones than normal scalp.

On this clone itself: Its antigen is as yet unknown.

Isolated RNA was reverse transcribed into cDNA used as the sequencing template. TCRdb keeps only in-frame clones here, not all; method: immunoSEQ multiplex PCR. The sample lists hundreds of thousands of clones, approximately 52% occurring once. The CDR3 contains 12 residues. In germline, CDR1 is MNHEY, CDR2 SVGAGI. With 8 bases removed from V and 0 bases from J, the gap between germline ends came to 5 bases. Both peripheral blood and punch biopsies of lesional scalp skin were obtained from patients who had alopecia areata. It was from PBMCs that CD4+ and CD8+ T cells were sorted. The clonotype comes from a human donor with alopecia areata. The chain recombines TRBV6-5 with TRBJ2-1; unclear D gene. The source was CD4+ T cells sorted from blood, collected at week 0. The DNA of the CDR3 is TGTGCCAGCGAGAGCTCCTACAATGAGCAGTTCTTC. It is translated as CASESSYNEQFF.